The sequence of this T cell receptor (beta chain) was determined in a study of blood T cell repertoires in COVID-19. CDR3 size: 14 residues. CDR1 is LNHDA, CDR2 SQIVND, per germline (reference sequence). Deletions cut 8 bases from V and 7 bases from J, with 20 bases between. As processed by the authors: Using reference gene primer amplification, nucleated cell counts were estimated. TCRdb keeps only in-frame clones here, not all; method: immunoSEQ multiplex PCR. From that table come the V and J calls and clone size; the DNA was used to work out D and trimming. The data show about 120,000 clones, over 75% seen once.

This chain connects TRBV19 to TRBJ1-2, with D maybe TRBD1 (6 bases). This TCR came from a woman aged 65 to 85 with acute or convalescent COVID-19. The sequenced sample consisted of peripheral blood. The CDR3 sequence is CASHTGGRRGGYTF. In nucleotides, the CDR3 is TGTGCCAGTCATACCGGGGGGCGACGAGGTGGCTACACCTTC.